Here is one TCR beta chain with its context. Its antigen remains unknown. TCRdb fed the 5' RACE reads into MiXCR, producing one record per CDR3 protein. Of about 73,000 distinct CDR3 sequences detected, approximately 8% appear once; the ten largest clones hold 41%. CDR3 length: 17 residues. Germline trimming cut 0 bases from V and 5 bases from J; bases unmatched to any gene: 12. Germline V gives CDR1 SGHDT, CDR2 YYEEEE. This specimen belongs to a study of T cells after yellow fever vaccination. The overall study: Some fractions had low cell numbers, and these were prepared with SMART-Seq v4 Ultra Low Input. Notes on the study in general: FACS-sorted repertoires could harbor abundant contaminating bulk-population clonotypes. Peak timing came faster in the weaker secondary response, day 5 versus 15. The booster saw the reappearance of most primary-vaccination clones (around 96% CD4, roughly 90% CD8).

The genes are TRBV5-6 and TRBJ2-7; TRBD2 aligns across 9 bases. Sequenced here: CD8+ T cells sorted from PBMCs, sampled on the day of the yellow fever booster vaccination. The TCR comes from a man aged 30-40 years who received the YFV17D yellow fever vaccine. The CDR3 DNA sequence: TGTGCCAGCAGCTTGGTTCGGCTAGCGGGATGGGGTAACGAGCAGTACTTC. Translated, it gives CASSLVRLAGWGNEQYF. Full variable domain (outside the CDR3, taken from reference TRBV5-6 and TRBJ2-7): DAGVTQSPTHLIKTRGQQVTLRCSPKSGHDTVSWYQQALGQGPQFIFQYYEEEERQRGNFPDRFSGHQFPNYSSELNVNALLLGDSALYLCASSLVRLAGWGNEQYFGPGTRLTVT.